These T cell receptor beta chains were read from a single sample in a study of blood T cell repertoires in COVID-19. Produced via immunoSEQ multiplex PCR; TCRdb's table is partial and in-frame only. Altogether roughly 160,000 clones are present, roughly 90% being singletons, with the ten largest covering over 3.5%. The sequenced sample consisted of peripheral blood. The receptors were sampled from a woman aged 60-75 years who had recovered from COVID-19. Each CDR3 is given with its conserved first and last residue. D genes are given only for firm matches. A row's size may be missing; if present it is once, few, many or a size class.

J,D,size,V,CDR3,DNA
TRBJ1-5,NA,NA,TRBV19,CASSIRRGYHQPQHF,TGTGCCAGTAGTATTCGCAGGGGATATCATCAGCCCCAGCATTTT
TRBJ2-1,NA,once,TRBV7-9,CASSFEVAVDNEQFF,TGTGCCAGCAGCTTTGAGGTAGCGGTGGACAATGAGCAGTTCTTC
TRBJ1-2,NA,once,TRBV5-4,CASRTGGAGGYTF,TGTGCCAGCAGAACAGGCGGGGCGGGAGGCTACACCTTC
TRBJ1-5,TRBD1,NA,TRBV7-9,CASSPGQGNQPQHF,TGTGCCAGCAGCCCCGGACAGGGGAATCAGCCCCAGCATTTT
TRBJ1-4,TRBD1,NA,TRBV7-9,CASSFGQGGEKLFF,TGTGCCAGCAGCTTTGGACAGGGAGGCGAAAAACTGTTTTTT
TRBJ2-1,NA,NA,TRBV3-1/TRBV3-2,CASSQDMGLTNEQFF,TGTGCCAGCAGCCAAGATATGGGACTGACGAATGAGCAGTTCTTC
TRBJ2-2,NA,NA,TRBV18,CASSREPGELFF,TGTGCCAGCTCTCGGGAGCCCGGGGAGCTGTTTTTT
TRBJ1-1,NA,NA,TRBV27,CASSLKYGEAFF,TGTGCCAGCAGTTTAAAATACGGTGAAGCTTTCTTT
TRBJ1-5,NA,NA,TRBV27,CASTPRFGGGQPQHF,TGTGCCAGCACCCCAAGATTTGGGGGAGGACAGCCCCAGCATTTT
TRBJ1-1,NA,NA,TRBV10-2,CASRTNRALNTEAFF,TGCGCCAGCAGGACTAACCGGGCGCTGAACACTGAAGCTTTCTTT
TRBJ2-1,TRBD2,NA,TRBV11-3,CASSLGLAGTSEEQFF,TGTGCCAGCAGCTTAGGTCTAGCGGGGACCTCAGAGGAGCAGTTCTTC
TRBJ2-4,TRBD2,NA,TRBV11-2,CASSFSISGEAKNIQYF,TGTGCCAGCAGCTTCTCGATTAGCGGGGAAGCCAAAAACATTCAGTACTTC
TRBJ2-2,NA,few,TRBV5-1,CASSLDGVNTGELFF,TGCGCCAGCAGCCTAGACGGAGTTAACACCGGGGAGCTGTTTTTT
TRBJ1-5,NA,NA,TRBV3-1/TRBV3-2,CASSSSWTHQPQHF,TGTGCCAGCAGCTCAAGTTGGACACATCAGCCCCAGCATTTT
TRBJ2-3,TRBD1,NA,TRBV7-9,CASSPWTGVGRDTQYF,TGTGCCAGCAGCCCCTGGACAGGGGTAGGCCGGGATACGCAGTATTTT
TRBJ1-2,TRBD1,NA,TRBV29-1,CSVTGQGYGYTF,TGCAGCGTTACGGGACAGGGATACGGCTACACCTTC
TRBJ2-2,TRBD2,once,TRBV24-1,CATAAGGNTGELFF,TGTGCCACCGCCGCGGGGGGCAACACCGGGGAGCTGTTTTTT
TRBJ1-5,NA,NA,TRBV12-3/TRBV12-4,CASSSGDNQPQHF,TGTGCCAGCAGTTCCGGGGACAATCAGCCCCAGCATTTT
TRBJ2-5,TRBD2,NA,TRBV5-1,CASKRGDGETQYF,TGCGCCAGCAAGCGGGGGGATGGAGAGACCCAGTACTTC
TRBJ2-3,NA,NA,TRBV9,CASSVGQAALTDTQYF,TGTGCCAGCAGCGTAGGCCAGGCCGCCCTCACAGATACGCAGTATTTT
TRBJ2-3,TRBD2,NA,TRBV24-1,CATSTSGTDTQYF,TGTGCCACCAGTACTAGCGGGACAGATACGCAGTATTTT
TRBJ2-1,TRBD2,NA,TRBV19,CASSIQGGVHNEQFF,TGTGCCAGTAGTATCCAGGGAGGGGTGCACAATGAGCAGTTCTTC
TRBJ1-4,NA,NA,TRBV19,CASSSRSGLATNEKLFF,TGTGCCAGTAGTTCTCGGAGCGGACTTGCAACTAATGAAAAACTGTTTTTT
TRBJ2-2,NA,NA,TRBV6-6,CASSYPAGGATGELFF,TGTGCCAGCAGTTACCCAGCTGGTGGGGCCACCGGGGAGCTGTTTTTT
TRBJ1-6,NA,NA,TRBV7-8,CASSLEGDGINSPLHF,TGTGCCAGCAGCTTAGAGGGGGACGGGATTAATTCACCCCTCCACTTT
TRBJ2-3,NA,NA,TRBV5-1,CASSSGMHTDTQYF,TGCGCCAGCAGCTCGGGGATGCACACAGATACGCAGTATTTT
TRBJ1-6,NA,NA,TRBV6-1,CASSETFPSQSPLHF,TGTGCCAGCAGTGAAACCTTCCCTAGTCAATCACCCCTCCACTTT
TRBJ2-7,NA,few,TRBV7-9,CASSEGHRLGEQYF,TGTGCCAGCAGCGAGGGACATAGGCTGGGCGAGCAGTACTTC
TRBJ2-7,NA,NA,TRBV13,CASSFASSYEQYF,TGTGCCAGCAGCTTCGCTAGCTCCTACGAGCAGTACTTC
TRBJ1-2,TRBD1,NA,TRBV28,CASSHGQGTGGYTF,TGTGCCAGCAGCCACGGACAGGGAACAGGTGGCTACACCTTC